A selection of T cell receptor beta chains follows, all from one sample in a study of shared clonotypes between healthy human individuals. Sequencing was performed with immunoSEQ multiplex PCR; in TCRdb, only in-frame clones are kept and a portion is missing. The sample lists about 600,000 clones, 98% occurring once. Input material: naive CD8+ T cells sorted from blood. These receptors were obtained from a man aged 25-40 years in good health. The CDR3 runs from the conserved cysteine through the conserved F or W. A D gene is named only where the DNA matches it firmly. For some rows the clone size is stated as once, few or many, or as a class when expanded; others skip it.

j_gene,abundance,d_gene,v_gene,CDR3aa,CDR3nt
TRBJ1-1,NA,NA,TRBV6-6,CASSYSTGRNTEAFF,TGTGCCAGCAGTTACTCGACCGGACGTAACACTGAAGCTTTCTTT
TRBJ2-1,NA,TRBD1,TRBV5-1,CASGDRHNEQFF,TGCGCCAGCGGGGACAGACACAATGAGCAGTTCTTC
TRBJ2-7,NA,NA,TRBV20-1,CSADSSYEQYF,TGCAGTGCTGACAGCTCCTACGAGCAGTACTTC
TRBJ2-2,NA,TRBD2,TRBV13,CASRPTGTSGAGTGELFF,TGTGCCAGCAGACCTACCGGGACTAGCGGGGCGGGTACCGGGGAGCTGTTTTTT
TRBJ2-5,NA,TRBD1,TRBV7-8,CASSFHRGKVETQYF,TGTGCCAGCAGCTTCCACAGGGGCAAAGTGGAGACCCAGTACTTC
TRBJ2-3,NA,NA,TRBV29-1,CSVESGDYTDTQYF,TGCAGCGTTGAATCAGGGGACTACACAGATACGCAGTATTTT
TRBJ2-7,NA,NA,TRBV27,CASAGRTSYEQYF,TGTGCCAGCGCCGGGAGAACGTCCTACGAGCAGTACTTC
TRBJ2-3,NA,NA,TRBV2,CASSEMESTDTQYF,TGTGCCAGCAGTGAAATGGAAAGCACAGATACGCAGTATTTT
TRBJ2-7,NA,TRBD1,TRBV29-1,CSVAPQGSYEQYF,TGCAGCGTTGCCCCACAGGGGTCCTACGAGCAGTACTTC
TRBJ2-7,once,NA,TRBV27,CASSLGLFSYEQYF,TGTGCCAGCAGTTTAGGACTCTTCTCCTACGAGCAGTACTTC
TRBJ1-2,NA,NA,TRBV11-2,CASSPRFRSGNYGYTF,TGTGCCAGCAGCCCACGATTTCGTTCGGGGAACTATGGCTACACCTTC
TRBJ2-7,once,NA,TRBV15,CATSRDSAAGFYEQYF,TGTGCCACCAGCAGAGATTCCGCGGCAGGTTTCTACGAGCAGTACTTC
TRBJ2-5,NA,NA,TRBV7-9,CASSWSADPQETQYF,TGTGCCAGCAGCTGGAGCGCGGACCCTCAAGAGACCCAGTACTTC
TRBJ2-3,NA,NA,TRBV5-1,CASSLGGAADTQYF,TGCGCCAGCAGCTTGGGCGGAGCTGCAGATACGCAGTATTTT